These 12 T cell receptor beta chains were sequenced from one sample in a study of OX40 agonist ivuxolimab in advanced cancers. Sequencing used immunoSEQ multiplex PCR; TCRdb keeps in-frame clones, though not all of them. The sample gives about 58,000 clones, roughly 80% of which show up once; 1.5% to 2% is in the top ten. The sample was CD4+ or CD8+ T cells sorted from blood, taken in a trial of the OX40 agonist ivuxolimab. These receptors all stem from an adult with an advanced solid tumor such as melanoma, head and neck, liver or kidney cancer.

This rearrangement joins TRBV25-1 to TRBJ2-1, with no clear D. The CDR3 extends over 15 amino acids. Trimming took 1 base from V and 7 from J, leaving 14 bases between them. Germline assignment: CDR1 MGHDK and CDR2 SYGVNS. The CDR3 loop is CASSEFSVPENEQFF. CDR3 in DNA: TGTGCCAGCAGTGAATTCAGCGTTCCGGAAAATGAGCAGTTCTTC.

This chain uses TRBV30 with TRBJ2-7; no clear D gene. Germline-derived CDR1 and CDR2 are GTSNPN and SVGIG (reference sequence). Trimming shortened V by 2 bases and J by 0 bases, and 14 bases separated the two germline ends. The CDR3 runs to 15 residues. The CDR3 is CAWSTPNRSSYEQYF. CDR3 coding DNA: TGTGCCTGGAGTACCCCAAATAGGAGCTCCTACGAGCAGTACTTC.

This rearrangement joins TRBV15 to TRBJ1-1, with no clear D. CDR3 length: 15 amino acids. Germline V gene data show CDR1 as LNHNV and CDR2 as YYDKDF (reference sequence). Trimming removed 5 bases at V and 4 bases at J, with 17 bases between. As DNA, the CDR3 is TGTGCCACCAGCCTCAAAGGAAGGTCAGGCACTGAAGCTTTCTTT. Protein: CATSLKGRSGTEAFF.

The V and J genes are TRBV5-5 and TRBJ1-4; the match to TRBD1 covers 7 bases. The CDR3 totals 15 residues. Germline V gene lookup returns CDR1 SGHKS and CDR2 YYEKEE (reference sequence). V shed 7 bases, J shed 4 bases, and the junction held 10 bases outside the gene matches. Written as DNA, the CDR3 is TGTGCCAGCTGGGAGGGGGCCGGAGGTAATGAAAAACTGTTTTTT. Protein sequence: CASWEGAGGNEKLFF.

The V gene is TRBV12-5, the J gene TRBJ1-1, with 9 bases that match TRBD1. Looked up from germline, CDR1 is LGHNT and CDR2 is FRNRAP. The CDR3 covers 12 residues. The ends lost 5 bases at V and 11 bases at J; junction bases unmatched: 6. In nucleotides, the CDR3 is TGTGCTAGTGGTACACAGGGGGCTGGGGCTTTCTTT. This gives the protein CASGTQGAGAFF.

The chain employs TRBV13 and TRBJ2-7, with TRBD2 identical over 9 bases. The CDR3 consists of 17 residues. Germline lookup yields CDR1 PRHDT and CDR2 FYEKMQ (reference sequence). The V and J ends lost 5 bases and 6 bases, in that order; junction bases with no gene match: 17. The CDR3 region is CASSIFIGAGGPSEQYF. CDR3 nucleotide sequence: TGTGCCAGCAGCATCTTCATCGGGGCGGGAGGGCCCTCCGAGCAGTACTTC.

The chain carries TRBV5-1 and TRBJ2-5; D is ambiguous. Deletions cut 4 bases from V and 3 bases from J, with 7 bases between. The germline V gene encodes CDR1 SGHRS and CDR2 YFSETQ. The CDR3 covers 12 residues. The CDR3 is CASSPNKETQYF. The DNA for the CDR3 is TGCGCCAGCAGCCCAAATAAAGAGACCCAGTACTTC. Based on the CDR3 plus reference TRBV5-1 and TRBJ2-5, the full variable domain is KAGVTQTPRYLIKTRGQQVTLSCSPISGHRSVSWYQQTPGQGLQFLFEYFSETQRNKGNFPGRFSGRQFSNSRSEMNVSTLELGDSALYLCASSPNKETQYFGPGTRLLVL.

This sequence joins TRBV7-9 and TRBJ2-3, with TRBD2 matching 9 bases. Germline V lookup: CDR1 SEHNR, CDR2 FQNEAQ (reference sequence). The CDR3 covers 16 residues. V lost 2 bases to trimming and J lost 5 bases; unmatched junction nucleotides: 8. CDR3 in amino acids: CASSLNIAGERDTQYF. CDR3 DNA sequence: TGTGCCAGCAGCTTAAATATAGCGGGAGAAAGAGATACGCAGTATTTT.

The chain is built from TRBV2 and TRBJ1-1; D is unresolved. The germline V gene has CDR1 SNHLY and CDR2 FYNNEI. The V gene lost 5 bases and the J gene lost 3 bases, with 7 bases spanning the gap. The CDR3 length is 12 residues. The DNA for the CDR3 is TGTGCCAGCAGTCCGGGATACACTGAAGCTTTCTTT. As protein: CASSPGYTEAFF.

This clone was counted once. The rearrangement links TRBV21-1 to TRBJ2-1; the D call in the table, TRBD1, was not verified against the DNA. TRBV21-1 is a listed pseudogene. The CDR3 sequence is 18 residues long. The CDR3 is CASTGTGGERESGDEQFF. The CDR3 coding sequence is TGTGCCAGCACTGGGACAGGGGGAGAACGGGAATCTGGAGATGAGCAGTTCTTC.

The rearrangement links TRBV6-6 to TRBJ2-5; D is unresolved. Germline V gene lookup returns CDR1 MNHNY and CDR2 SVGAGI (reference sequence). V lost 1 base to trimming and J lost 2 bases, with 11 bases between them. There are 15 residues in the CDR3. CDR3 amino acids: CASSYLQDIQETQYF. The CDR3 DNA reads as TGTGCCAGCAGTTACTTACAAGACATACAAGAGACCCAGTACTTC.

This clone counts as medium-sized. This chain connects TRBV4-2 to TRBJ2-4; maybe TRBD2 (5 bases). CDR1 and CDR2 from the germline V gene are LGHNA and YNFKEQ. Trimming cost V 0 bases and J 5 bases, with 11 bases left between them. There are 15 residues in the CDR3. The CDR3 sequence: CASSQDPGSENIQYF. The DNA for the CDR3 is TGTGCCAGCAGCCAAGATCCGGGATCCGAAAACATTCAGTACTTC.